The clone carrying this TCR beta chain appeared a single time. Per the original methods: Reference gene primer amplification in the assay estimated nucleated cell counts. The data were produced by immunoSEQ multiplex PCR, yet TCRdb's version contains in-frame clones alone and is incomplete. V and J calls and clone size are those listed in that table; D and trimming were worked out from the DNA. Of about 140,000 clones in the sample, approximately 90% were seen once. The data stem from a study of blood T cell repertoires in COVID-19. Looking at the study overall: COVID-19 samples collected from the United States, Italy and Spain covered acute and convalescent phases. From T cells, B-cell-depleted T cells, or PBMCs came the material, which was cDNA or gDNA.

V was pared by 10 bases and J by 4 bases, with 13 bases between. The germline gives CDR1 KGHSH, CDR2 LQKENI. This CDR3 region has 13 residues. The clonotype was recovered from a woman of 80 years or more with acute or convalescent COVID-19. The sample taken for sequencing was peripheral blood. This chain uses TRBV18 with TRBJ1-4, with D maybe TRBD1 (6 bases). The CDR3: CATKGHLNEKLFF. In DNA form, the CDR3 reads TGTGCCACCAAGGGACACCTTAATGAAAAACTGTTTTTT.